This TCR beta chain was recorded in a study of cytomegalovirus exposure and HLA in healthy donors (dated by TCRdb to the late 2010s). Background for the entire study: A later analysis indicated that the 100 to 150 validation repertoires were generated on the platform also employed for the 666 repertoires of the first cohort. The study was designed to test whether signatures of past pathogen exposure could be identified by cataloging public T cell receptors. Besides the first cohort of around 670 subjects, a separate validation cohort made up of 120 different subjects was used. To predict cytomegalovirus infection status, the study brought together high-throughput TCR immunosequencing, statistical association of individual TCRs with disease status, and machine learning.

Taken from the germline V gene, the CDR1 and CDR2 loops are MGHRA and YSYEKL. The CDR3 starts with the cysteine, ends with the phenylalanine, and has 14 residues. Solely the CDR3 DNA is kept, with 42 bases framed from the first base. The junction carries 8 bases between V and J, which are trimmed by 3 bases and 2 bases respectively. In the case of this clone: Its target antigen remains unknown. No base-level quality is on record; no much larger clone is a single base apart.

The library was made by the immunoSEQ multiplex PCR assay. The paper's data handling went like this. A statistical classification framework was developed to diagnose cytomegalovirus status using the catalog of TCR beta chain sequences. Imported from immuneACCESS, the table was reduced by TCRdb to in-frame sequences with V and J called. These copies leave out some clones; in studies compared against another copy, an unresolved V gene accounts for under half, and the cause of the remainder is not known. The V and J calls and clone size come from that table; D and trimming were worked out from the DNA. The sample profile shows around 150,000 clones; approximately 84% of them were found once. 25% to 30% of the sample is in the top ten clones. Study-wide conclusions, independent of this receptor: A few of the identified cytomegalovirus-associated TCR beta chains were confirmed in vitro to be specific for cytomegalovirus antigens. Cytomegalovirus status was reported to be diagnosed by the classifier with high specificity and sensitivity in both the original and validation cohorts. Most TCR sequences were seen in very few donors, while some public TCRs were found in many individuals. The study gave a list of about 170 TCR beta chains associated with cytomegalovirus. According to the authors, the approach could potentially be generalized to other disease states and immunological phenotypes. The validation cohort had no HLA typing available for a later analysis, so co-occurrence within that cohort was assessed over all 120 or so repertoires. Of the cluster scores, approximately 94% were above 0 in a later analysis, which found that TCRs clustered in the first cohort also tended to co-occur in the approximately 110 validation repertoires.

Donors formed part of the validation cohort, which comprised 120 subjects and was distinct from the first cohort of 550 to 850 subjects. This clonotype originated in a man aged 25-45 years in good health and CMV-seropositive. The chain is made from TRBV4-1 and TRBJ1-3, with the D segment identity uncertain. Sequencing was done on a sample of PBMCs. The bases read TGCGCCAGCAGCCAGAGGTGGCCTGGAAACACCATATATTTT. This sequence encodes CASSQRWPGNTIYF.